Here is one T cell receptor beta chain with its context. The data were produced by immunoSEQ multiplex PCR, yet TCRdb's version contains in-frame clones alone and is incomplete. The top ten clones hold roughly 6% of a sample with 20,000 to 25,000 clones, around 97% of them seen once. Trimming removed 1 base from V and 2 bases from J, with 12 bases in between. Looked up from germline, CDR1 is MNHNS and CDR2 is SASEGT. This CDR3 is 16 amino acids long. The source of the sample is a study of T cells in tuberculosis. This sequence originates from a donor between 10 and 35 years old with latent tuberculosis or without tuberculosis infection. The V call is TRBV6-1, the J call TRBJ2-1, with a weak D call TRBD2 (5 bases). What was sequenced was PBMCs. The CDR3 DNA sequence: TGTGCCAGCAGTGAAGGAGGGCGGGTTACCTACAATGAGCAGTTCTTC. It encodes CASSEGGRVTYNEQFF.